This record looks at one TCR beta chain sequence and its context. At the DNA level, this CDR3 is encoded by other sequences in the same sample as well. The data were obtained in a study of control samples from healthy donors and cancer patients. Libraries were prepared by immunoSEQ multiplex PCR; TCRdb keeps only in-frame clonotypes and omits some of them. The sample shows roughly 130,000 clones, approximately 90% of them seen only once. V was trimmed by 1 base and J by 3 bases, leaving 9 bases between them. The CDR3 loop spans 14 amino acids. The germline CDR1 and CDR2 sequences are LGHDT and YNNKEL (reference sequence).

The TCR sequence derives from a man younger than 35 in good health. V and J are TRBV3-1 (or the pseudogene TRBV3-2) and TRBJ1-2; D ambiguous. The sequenced sample was blood. Here the CDR3 DNA reads TGTGCCAGCAGCCAAGGTAACCGGGACTATGGCTACACCTTC. It specifies CASSQGNRDYGYTF.